What follows is one T cell receptor beta chain and its context. Its target is unknown. The data belong to a study of blood T cells in healthy people across ages. Study background: Capture by template switching was about one barcoded beta molecule per two T cells. General study results and limits: Diversity was estimated from one million T cells, and these estimates were considered underestimates.

A J-beta primer mix and a sample-barcoded 5' primer were used in a second PCR of about 7 to 12 cycles. TCRdb called the 5' RACE reads again in MiXCR, with one record for every CDR3 protein. Of almost 800,000 distinct CDR3 sequences in the sample, nearly 60% were seen once. There are 15 residues in the CDR3. V shed 3 bases and J shed 5 bases, with 14 bases lying between them. Looked up from germline, CDR1 is LNHDA and CDR2 is SQIVND (reference sequence). The sequence was collected from a man aged 25-45 years in good health. The sample consisted of blood. V and J are TRBV19 and TRBJ2-1, with D unresolved. The CDR3 loop is CASSIARMANNEQFF. CDR3 DNA: TGTGCCAGTAGTATTGCCAGGATGGCCAACAATGAGCAGTTCTTC.